The rows below give T cell receptor beta chains drawn from one sample of a study of T cell responses to AZD1222 COVID-19 vaccine. The method was immunoSEQ multiplex PCR; TCRdb's version includes in-frame clones alone and lacks a portion of them. The sample includes around 50,000 clones, around 84% seen only once; the top ten take more than 8.5%. Sequences were derived from peripheral blood, sampled on day 0 of AZD1222 vaccination. These receptors originate from an adult in good health. Both conserved end residues are part of each CDR3. A D gene is named only where the DNA matches it firmly. A row's size may be missing; if present it is once, few, many or a size class.

v_gene	j_gene	abundance	d_gene	CDR3aa	CDR3nt
TRBV6-1	TRBJ2-7	-	TRBD1	CASSEDAFWTGAYEQYF	TGTGCCAGCAGTGAAGACGCATTTTGGACAGGGGCGTACGAGCAGTACTTC
TRBV28	TRBJ1-2	-	-	CASNEGRKGYTF	TGTGCCAGTAACGAAGGGAGGAAAGGCTACACCTTC
TRBV5-1	TRBJ1-6	-	-	CASSPAGVESYNSPLHF	TGCGCCAGCAGCCCAGCGGGGGTAGAGTCCTATAATTCACCCCTCCACTTT
TRBV11-2	TRBJ2-3	-	TRBD2	CASSMLGGRATDTQYF	TGTGCCAGCAGCATGCTGGGCGGGAGGGCTACAGATACGCAGTATTTT
TRBV6-5	TRBJ1-5	-	-	CASRKTGRNQPQHF	TGTGCCAGCAGAAAAACGGGGCGCAATCAGCCCCAGCATTTT
TRBV29-1	TRBJ1-4	-	TRBD1	CSVEARTGGNEKLFF	TGCAGCGTTGAAGCCCGGACAGGGGGTAACGAAAAACTGTTTTTT
TRBV25-1	TRBJ1-4	once	TRBD1	CASSERGTGLEKLFF	TGTGCCAGCAGTGAACGTGGGACAGGGCTTGAAAAACTGTTTTTT
TRBV19	TRBJ1-2	-	-	CASGLTGGYGYTF	TGTGCCAGTGGTTTGACAGGAGGCTATGGCTACACCTTC
TRBV3-1/TRBV3-2	TRBJ2-1	once	TRBD1	CASNRQGGNEQFF	TGTGCCAGCAACAGACAGGGCGGCAATGAGCAGTTCTTC
TRBV7-2	TRBJ2-7	-	TRBD1	CASSKAGTGSREQYF	TGTGCCAGCAGCAAGGCTGGGACAGGGTCTCGCGAGCAGTACTTC
TRBV13	TRBJ1-6	-	-	CASSSGGRDSPLHF	TGTGCCAGCAGCTCGGGGGGGAGGGATTCACCCCTCCACTTT
TRBV4-3	TRBJ1-4	-	-	CASSRGGGAKNEKLFF	TGCGCCAGCAGCCGCGGCGGAGGGGCCAAAAATGAAAAACTGTTTTTT
TRBV5-1	TRBJ1-3	-	-	CASSSTGTGNTIYF	TGCGCCAGCAGTTCGACGGGTACGGGAAACACCATATATTTT
TRBV19	TRBJ1-1	-	TRBD1	CASSGTGTANTEAFF	TGTGCCAGTAGTGGGACCGGGACAGCGAACACTGAAGCTTTCTTT
TRBV6-5	TRBJ2-7	-	-	CASSSPRGSYEQYF	TGTGCCAGCAGTTCCCCCCGGGGTTCCTACGAGCAGTACTTC
TRBV15	TRBJ1-1	-	TRBD1	CATSRDQGGRSEAFF	TGTGCCACCAGCAGAGATCAGGGGGGAAGGTCTGAAGCTTTCTTT
TRBV28	TRBJ2-7	-	-	CASSLAGLHEQYF	TGTGCCAGCAGTTTAGCAGGGCTCCACGAGCAGTACTTC
TRBV27	TRBJ1-4	-	-	CASSPRQAPNEKLFF	TGTGCCAGCAGTCCGCGACAGGCTCCTAATGAAAAACTGTTTTTT
TRBV12-3/TRBV12-4	TRBJ2-1	once	TRBD1	CATRIDRGNEQFF	TGTGCCACCAGAATTGACAGGGGCAATGAGCAGTTCTTC
TRBV4-3	TRBJ1-1	-	TRBD1	CASSQAGTGEAFF	TGCGCCAGCAGCCAAGCCGGGACAGGTGAAGCTTTCTTT
TRBV6-5	TRBJ2-3	-	-	CASSYVTGYTDTQYF	TGTGCCAGCAGTTACGTCACGGGCTACACAGATACGCAGTATTTT
TRBV5-4	TRBJ2-3	-	-	CASSLVPTDTQYF	TGTGCCAGCAGCTTGGTTCCGACAGATACGCAGTATTTT
TRBV5-6	TRBJ1-2	-	-	CASSLEGEANYGYTF	TGTGCCAGCAGCTTGGAGGGGGAAGCTAACTATGGCTACACCTTC
TRBV19	TRBJ1-5	-	TRBD1	CASSLGQGKGSNQPQHF	TGTGCCAGTAGTTTGGGACAGGGGAAGGGTAGCAATCAGCCCCAGCATTTT
TRBV6-5	TRBJ2-1	-	TRBD2	CASSSVAGVYNEQFF	TGTGCCAGCAGTTCCGTAGCGGGAGTCTACAATGAGCAGTTCTTC
TRBV28	TRBJ1-2	-	-	CASSLSIYGYTF	TGTGCCAGCAGTTTATCCATCTATGGCTACACCTTC
TRBV5-1	TRBJ2-7	-	TRBD2	CASSFSAGGYEQYF	TGCGCCAGCAGCTTCTCAGCGGGGGGCTACGAGCAGTACTTC
TRBV3-1/TRBV3-2	TRBJ1-2	-	-	CASSQGGSLGYTF	TGTGCCAGCAGCCAAGGGGGTTCTCTTGGCTACACCTTC
TRBV5-4	TRBJ2-7	-	-	CASSLKVSYEQYF	TGTGCCAGCAGCTTGAAGGTATCCTACGAGCAGTACTTC